A single sample is the source of the 20 T cell receptor beta chains below, sequenced in a study of cytomegalovirus exposure and HLA in healthy donors. The PCR had 60 Vbeta and 13 Jbeta primers. Sequenced by immunoSEQ multiplex PCR; TCRdb stores in-frame clones only, minus some. The data show approximately 180,000 clones, around 80% seen once. Sequences were obtained from PBMCs. These receptors were taken from a woman aged 25 to 39 in good health and CMV-seropositive.

This clone was found a few times. The genes are TRBV5-5 and TRBJ2-3, with 8 bases identical to TRBD2. The CDR3 consists of 18 residues. Losses at the gene ends were 4 bases for V and 0 bases for J; bases not matched to a gene: 13. CDR1 and CDR2 (germline): SGHKS, YYEKEE (reference sequence). The CDR3 loop is CASSGQGREVLSTDTQYF. As DNA, the CDR3 is TGTGCCAGCAGCGGGCAGGGGCGGGAGGTTTTGAGCACAGATACGCAGTATTTT. The full variable domain, rest sourced from reference TRBV5-5 and TRBJ2-3, is DAGVTQSPTHLIKTRGQQVTLRCSPISGHKSVSWYQQVLGQGPQFIFQYYEKEERGRGNFPDRFSARQFPNYSSELNVNALLLGDSALYLCASSGQGREVLSTDTQYFGPGTRLTVL.

The DNA of the CDR3 is TGTGCCAGCAAGACCTCGGGAGGGACTGAAGCTTTCTTT. This translates into CASKTSGGTEAFF. The rearrangement links TRBV28 to TRBJ1-1; no firm D call. The CDR3 has 13 amino acids. Germline CDR1 MDHEN, CDR2 SYDVKM. Between the trimmed V and J ends, which lost 7 bases and 5 bases, there was a span of 14 bases.

This chain links TRBV27 with TRBJ2-1, with TRBD1 matching over 8 bases. The CDR3 runs 12 residues. The junction had 2 bases not matched to a gene; V was cut back by 7 bases and J by 6 bases. Germline-derived CDR1 and CDR2 are MNHEY and SMNVEV (reference sequence). In DNA, the CDR3 is TGTGCCAGCAAAACAGGGGGCAATGAGCAGTTCTTC. Translation gives CASKTGGNEQFF.

A few counts support this clone. The chain carries TRBV2 and TRBJ2-3; 8 bases map to TRBD1. V shed 4 bases and J 5 bases; nucleotides not matched to a gene: 5. The CDR3 spans 14 residues. The germline V gene has CDR1 SNHLY and CDR2 FYNNEI. DNA of the CDR3: TGTGCCAGCAGTGCCCAGGGGGCCCTAGATACGCAGTATTTT. Encoded protein: CASSAQGALDTQYF.

The V call is TRBV28, the J call TRBJ2-6, with 9 bases identical to TRBD1. Germline V gene data show CDR1 as MDHEN and CDR2 as SYDVKM. The CDR3 is 17 residues long. V lost 4 bases, J lost 2 bases, and 6 bases stayed unmatched. CDR3 in amino acids: CASSSGQGRTGANVLTF. The CDR3 nucleotides are TGTGCCAGCAGTTCCGGACAGGGGCGGACTGGGGCCAACGTCCTGACTTTC.

This clone was detected once. V is TRBV7-3 and J is TRBJ2-5; the D gene is possibly TRBD2 (6 bases). The germline V and J ends were trimmed by 5 bases and 2 bases, with 9 bases remaining between them. The CDR3 has 13 amino acids. CDR1 SGHTA and CDR2 FQGTGA come from the germline V gene. The chain's CDR3 is CASSRSGQETQYF. The CDR3 DNA follows: TGTGCCAGCAGCCGTAGCGGTCAAGAGACCCAGTACTTC.

The chain recombines TRBV7-8 with TRBJ2-4; 8 positions agree with TRBD1. The V and J ends lost 5 bases and 3 bases, in that order; junction bases with no gene match: 12. CDR3 length: 17 amino acids. CDR1 SGHVS and CDR2 FQNEAQ come from the germline V gene. The CDR3 loop reads CASSIRPTGEIKNIQYF. Written as DNA, the CDR3 is TGTGCCAGCAGCATTAGACCGACAGGGGAAATCAAAAACATTCAGTACTTC.

Only one count was recorded for this clone. The gene calls are TRBV4-1 and TRBJ2-7, with TRBD1 identical over 7 bases. Germline loops: CDR1 MGHRA, CDR2 YSYEKL. V shed 0 bases, J shed 2 bases, and the junction held 10 bases outside the gene matches. The CDR3 has 17 amino acids. This CDR3 is CASSQDGATGSAYEQYF. CDR3 DNA sequence: TGCGCCAGCAGCCAAGATGGGGCGACAGGGTCGGCCTACGAGCAGTACTTC.

There are a few counts of this clone. The genes are TRBV10-3 and TRBJ1-1; D gene unclear. Trimming cost V 5 bases and J 3 bases, with 7 bases left between them. This CDR3 spans 12 amino acids. The V gene's germline CDR1 is ENHRY and CDR2 SYGVKD. In DNA, the CDR3 is TGTGCCATCAGTCTACGGGACACTGAAGCTTTCTTT. It translates to CAISLRDTEAFF.

The V gene is TRBV7-8, the J gene TRBJ2-7; 9 nucleotides align to TRBD1. The CDR3 spans 14 residues. V was pared by 5 bases and J by 4 bases, with 6 bases of the junction left unmatched. Germline values: CDR1 SGHVS, CDR2 FQNEAQ. Here the CDR3 DNA reads TGTGCCAGCAGCCGTACAGGGGGCGGGTACGAGCAGTACTTC. It encodes CASSRTGGGYEQYF.

The V gene is TRBV7-2, the J gene TRBJ2-1; maybe TRBD2 (5 bases). CDR3 size: 12 residues. The V end was cut by 5 bases, the J end by 12 bases, with 14 bases between. Germline V CDR1 and CDR2: SGHTA, FQGNSA. CDR3 nucleotide sequence: TGTGCCAGCAGCCTGCCTAGCAAGGTGCAGTTCTTC. Its translation is CASSLPSKVQFF.

The chain carries TRBV6-5 and TRBJ1-1; possibly TRBD1 for D (6 bases). The CDR3 extends over 14 amino acids. The germline gives CDR1 MNHEY, CDR2 SVGAGI. Trimming cost V 6 bases and J 6 bases, with 17 bases left between them. For the CDR3, the DNA is TGTGCCAGCAGCCCTGAGGGACAAGACGCTGAAGCTTTCTTT. Protein: CASSPEGQDAEAFF.

This clone was picked up one time. The V gene is TRBV5-6, the J gene TRBJ2-6; TRBD1 matches at 9 bases. In germline, CDR1 is SGHDT, CDR2 YYEEEE. The CDR3 has 18 amino acids. V shed 4 bases, J shed 0 bases, and the junction held 8 bases outside the gene matches. This CDR3 is CASSRWGQGTSGANVLTF. The CDR3 DNA reads as TGTGCCAGCAGCCGCTGGGGACAGGGAACCTCTGGGGCCAACGTCCTGACTTTC. The full variable domain, in which reference TRBV5-6 and TRBJ2-6 provide the parts outside the CDR3, is DAGVTQSPTHLIKTRGQQVTLRCSPKSGHDTVSWYQQALGQGPQFIFQYYEEEERQRGNFPDRFSGHQFPNYSSELNVNALLLGDSALYLCASSRWGQGTSGANVLTFGAGSRLTVL.

V gene TRBV6-5 combines with J gene TRBJ2-4; 7 nucleotides align to TRBD2. The CDR3 loop spans 14 amino acids. Germline V gene data show CDR1 as MNHEY and CDR2 as SVGAGI. Germline trimming cut 2 bases from V and 3 bases from J; bases unmatched to any gene: 1. The CDR3 loop is CASSYGGVKNIQYF. CDR3 DNA sequence: TGTGCCAGCAGTTACGGGGGGGTCAAAAACATTCAGTACTTC.

The chain joins TRBV4-1 to TRBJ1-1, with a possible D match to TRBD1 (5 bases). V lost 4 bases to trimming and J lost 5 bases, with 20 bases between them. The CDR3 covers 16 residues. Germline CDR1 reads MGHRA; CDR2 reads YSYEKL. The CDR3 region is CASSRGEGGKETEAFF. The CDR3 nucleotides read TGCGCCAGCAGCCGGGGGGAGGGTGGCAAGGAGACTGAAGCTTTCTTT.

The CDR3 nucleotides read TGTGCCTGGAGTCGGTTGGGGACTTCTGGAAACACCATATATTTT. Translated: CAWSRLGTSGNTIYF. The rearrangement joins TRBV30 to TRBJ1-3; tentative D call: TRBD1 (5 bases). Germline CDR1 and CDR2: GTSNPN and SVGIG (reference sequence). V was clipped by 2 bases and J by 1 base, with 12 bases between them. The CDR3 covers 15 residues. Variable domain in full (rest from reference TRBV30 and TRBJ1-3): SQTIHQWPATLVQPVGSPLSLECTVEGTSNPNLYWYRQAAGRGLQLLFYSVGIGQISSEVPQNLSASRPQDRQFILSSKKLLLSDSGFYLCAWSRLGTSGNTIYFGEGSWLTVV.

The J gene is TRBJ2-7, the V gene TRBV2; 10 positions agree with TRBD1. Germline V CDR1 and CDR2: SNHLY, FYNNEI. The CDR3 loop spans 12 amino acids. V lost 5 bases to trimming and J lost 6 bases; unmatched junction nucleotides: 1. The CDR3 reads CASSRDRGEQYF. CDR3 nucleotide sequence: TGTGCCAGCAGTCGGGACAGGGGCGAGCAGTACTTC. Drawing the rest from reference TRBV2 and TRBJ2-7, the complete variable domain is EPEVTQTPSHQVTQMGQEVILRCVPISNHLYFYWYRQILGQKVEFLVSFYNNEISEKSEIFDDQFSVERPDGSNFTLKIRSTKLEDSAMYFCASSRDRGEQYFGPGTRLTVT.

This chain links TRBV4-1 with TRBJ1-1, with 8 bases that match TRBD1. CDR3 length equals 16 residues. Per germline, CDR1 MGHRA and CDR2 YSYEKL. V lost 3 bases, J lost 0 bases, and 6 bases stayed unmatched. For the CDR3, the DNA is TGCGCCAGCAGCCACCTAAAACAGGGGGTGAACACTGAAGCTTTCTTT. Amino acids: CASSHLKQGVNTEAFF.

The chain recombines TRBV6-6 with TRBJ2-1, with TRBD2 matching 7 bases. CDR3 size: 16 residues. Germline-derived CDR1 and CDR2 are MNHNY and SVGAGI (reference sequence). The J segment lost 4 bases and the V segment lost 4 bases, leaving 10 bases of the junction unmatched. This CDR3 is CASSSLASGAYNEQFF. DNA of the CDR3: TGTGCCAGCAGTTCCCTTGCTAGCGGAGCTTACAATGAGCAGTTCTTC.

The chain recombines TRBV6-5 with TRBJ2-7; 13 nucleotides align to TRBD2. Germline V gives CDR1 MNHEY, CDR2 SVGAGI. The length of the CDR3 is 14 residues. The V and J ends lost 6 bases and 3 bases, in that order; junction bases with no gene match: 2. In nucleotides, the CDR3 is TGTGCCAGCAGGCGGACTAGCGGGAGCTACGAGCAGTACTTC. This translates into CASRRTSGSYEQYF.